The rows below give T cell receptor beta chains drawn from one sample of a study of blood T cells in healthy people across ages. TCRdb reprocessed the 5' RACE reads with MiXCR, giving one entry per CDR3 protein. Of 750,000 to 950,000 distinct CDR3 sequences listed, roughly 53% are singletons. What was sequenced was blood. The source is an older man in good health. CDR3s include the opening cysteine and the closing phenylalanine or tryptophan.

V gene	CDR3 protein
TRBV29-1	CSVEDRSFGKKLFF
TRBV6-5	CASRETPGTGELFF
TRBV5-1	CASSPGLAGGSDKQYF
TRBV20-1	CSARGPDTQYF
TRBV11-2	CASSLARGSGANVLTF
TRBV29-1	CSVEWGNTEAFF
TRBV28	CASMVLAGDSAEQYF
TRBV11-3	CASSLGGGVYEQYF
TRBV28	CASSPPGPGANALTF
TRBV2	CASSEQGARGNTEAFF
TRBV27	CASSLLKTGAGANVLTF
TRBV11-2	CASSADPGGRDAYF
TRBV29-1	CSVSRTGEQYF
TRBV5-1	CASSGTSGFWQYF
TRBV6-5	CASSYSRLASTGELFF
TRBV6-1	CASSEASGTSGEQFF
TRBV27	CASKAVNSPLHF
TRBV29-1	CSALPPWNEQYF
TRBV9	CASSETGTSSYNEQFF
TRBV11-2	CASSLGWPAVSYNEQFF
TRBV6-1	CASSEEGSLGYTF
TRBV20-1	CSATDSANQPQHF
TRBV20-1	CSATLGARAYEQYF
TRBV9	CASSVAPGETQYF
TRBV5-6	CASSLVQGLPYEQYF
TRBV27	CASSLQGAQETQFF